The next 17 T cell receptor beta chains were all read from a single sample in a study of shared T cell receptors in the human thymus. This table comes from immunoSEQ multiplex PCR, and its TCRdb copy is limited to in-frame clones, with some not included. The sample yields 550,000 to 800,000 clones, approximately 85% seen once. These data also featured in a second study, about human thymus T cells.

Sequencing was performed on thymocytes. The source of these receptors is a girl under three years old with a congenital heart defect.

V gene TRBV6-5 combines with J gene TRBJ2-1; the D gene is possibly TRBD2 (6 bases). Deletions cut 2 bases from V and 8 bases from J, with 19 bases between. CDR1 is MNHEY and CDR2 is SVGAGI in the germline V gene. The CDR3 loop spans 16 amino acids. CDR3 sequence (DNA): TGTGCCAGCAGTTACAGGCGGTGGAGGGAGAGGGATGAGCAGTTCTTC. This gives the protein CASSYRRWRERDEQFF.

The CDR3 DNA is TGCGCCAGCAGCCCCATTACGGCCTTAGGACAGAAGACCTACGAGCAGTACTTC. This gives the protein CASSPITALGQKTYEQYF. This chain joins TRBV5-1 and TRBJ2-7; a possible D gene is TRBD1 (6 bases). V was shortened by 4 bases and J by 2 bases, with 25 bases between the two germline ends. This CDR3 has 18 amino acids. Germline V gives CDR1 SGHRS, CDR2 YFSETQ.

This clone was found once. The chain joins TRBV18 to TRBJ1-3; D not certain. The CDR3 is 15 amino acids. Trimming removed 3 bases at V and 1 base at J, with 10 bases between. Germline V lookup: CDR1 KGHSH, CDR2 LQKENI. CDR3 sequence: CASSPLRSSGNTIYF. The CDR3 DNA reads as TGTGCCAGCTCACCGCTGAGATCTTCTGGAAACACCATATATTTT.

V usage is TRBV7-8 and J usage is TRBJ2-1; 11 bases match TRBD2. V lost 3 bases and J lost 9; bases outside the gene matches: 7. This CDR3 spans 15 amino acids. Germline-derived CDR1 and CDR2 are SGHVS and FQNEAQ. The CDR3 DNA sequence: TGTGCCAGCAGCTTCCTAGCGGGGGGTCCAAGTGAGCAGTTCTTC. This sequence encodes CASSFLAGGPSEQFF.

This chain links TRBV5-6 with TRBJ1-2; no clear D gene. Germline CDR1 SGHDT, CDR2 YYEEEE. The CDR3 spans 15 residues. The V gene lost 4 bases and the J gene lost 6 bases, with 19 bases spanning the gap. Here the CDR3 DNA reads TGTGCCAGCAGCCCCCTACCACAAGAGGGTCATGGCTACACCTTC. It codes for CASSPLPQEGHGYTF.

The chain joins TRBV11-1 to TRBJ2-5, with D possibly being TRBD1 (6 bases). The V and J ends lost 5 bases and 5 bases respectively, with 21 bases between them. This CDR3 comprises 16 residues. The germline gives CDR1 SGHAT, CDR2 FQDESV (reference sequence). CDR3 sequence: CASSPPHRAEDETQYF. In DNA, the CDR3 is TGTGCCAGCAGCCCACCCCACAGGGCTGAAGATGAGACCCAGTACTTC.

The CDR3 DNA follows: TGTGCCAGCAGTCGTAGGGGGAACTATGGCTACACCTTC. Its translation is CASSRRGNYGYTF. This chain joins TRBV27 and TRBJ1-2, with D perhaps matching TRBD1 (6 bases). V was pared by 5 bases and J by 2 bases, with 9 bases between. The CDR3 covers 13 residues. Germline V gene data show CDR1 as MNHEY and CDR2 as SMNVEV (reference sequence).

V and J are TRBV4-3 and TRBJ2-2, with 9 positions matching TRBD1. The CDR3 totals 19 residues. Germline V gene lookup returns CDR1 LGHNA and CDR2 YSLEER. V lost 0 bases, J lost 3 bases, and 11 bases stayed unmatched. This CDR3 reads CASSQDRLRDRVHTGELFF. The CDR3 DNA reads as TGCGCCAGCAGCCAAGATCGCTTAAGGGACAGGGTTCACACCGGGGAGCTGTTTTTT.

This clone was seen just once. Other DNA sequences in the sample encode the same CDR3. The CDR3 spells CASSLDSREYTKNSPLHF. DNA for the CDR3: TGTGCCAGCAGCTTAGATAGTCGGGAATACACGAAAAATTCACCCCTCCACTTT. The chain combines TRBV7-8 with TRBJ1-6, with D uncertain. CDR1 and CDR2 (germline): SGHVS, FQNEAQ. With 1 base removed from V and 7 bases from J, the gap between germline ends came to 20 bases. There are 18 residues in the CDR3.

The chain recombines TRBV10-3 with TRBJ1-2; TRBD1 aligns across 11 bases. CDR1 and CDR2 from the germline V gene are ENHRY and SYGVKD. V dropped 7 bases and J dropped 3; count of bases not matched to a gene: 7. The CDR3 runs to 15 residues. Here the CDR3 DNA reads TGTGCCATCAAGAACGGGACAGGGGGGGACTATGGCTACACCTTC. This codes for CAIKNGTGGDYGYTF.

The chain joins TRBV5-4 to TRBJ1-1; TRBD1 matches at 7 bases. Germline V gene sequence: CDR1 SGHNT, CDR2 YYREEE (reference sequence). Trimming at V came to 4 bases and at J to 3 bases, leaving 9 bases not matched to a gene. This CDR3 has 15 residues. CDR3 bases: TGTGCCAGCAGCCTGGAGGGGGCGAAGGACACTGAAGCTTTCTTT. As protein: CASSLEGAKDTEAFF. The complete variable domain, with remaining parts taken from reference TRBV5-4 and TRBJ1-1, reads ETGVTQSPTHLIKTRGQQVTLRCSSQSGHNTVSWYQQALGQGPQFIFQYYREEENGRGNFPPRFSGLQFPNYSSELNVNALELDDSALYLCASSLEGAKDTEAFFGQGTRLTVV.

The chain couples TRBV13 to TRBJ1-3, with D hard to call. CDR3 length: 12 amino acids. V was cut by 4 bases and J by 2 bases, with 3 bases left in between. Germline assignment: CDR1 PRHDT and CDR2 FYEKMQ (reference sequence). The CDR3 DNA reads as TGTGCCAGCAGCTCGGCTGGAAACACCATATATTTT. Protein product: CASSSAGNTIYF.

This rearrangement joins TRBV9 to TRBJ1-1; D gene uncertain. V lost 4 bases, J lost 4 bases, and 8 bases lay in between. The CDR3 has 12 residues. Germline V gene sequence: CDR1 SGDLS, CDR2 YYNGEE. The CDR3 DNA follows: TGTGCCAGCAGCTACACCTTCACTGAAGCTTTCTTT. Translating gives CASSYTFTEAFF. The full variable domain, in which reference TRBV9 and TRBJ1-1 provide the parts outside the CDR3, is DSGVTQTPKHLITATGQRVTLRCSPRSGDLSVYWYQQSLDQGLQFLIQYYNGEERAKGNILERFSAQQFPDLHSELNLSSLELGDSALYFCASSYTFTEAFFGQGTRLTVV.

This chain's CDR3 is CASFGGLSSGNTIYF. The CDR3 nucleotides are TGTGCCAGCTTCGGGGGGCTAAGCTCTGGAAACACCATATATTTT. The V call is TRBV2, the J call TRBJ1-3, with D tentatively TRBD1 (6 bases). The ends were cut back, 8 bases at V and 0 bases at J, with 14 bases in the middle. This CDR3 has 15 amino acids. Germline V CDR1 and CDR2: SNHLY, FYNNEI.

This chain uses TRBV7-6 with TRBJ1-3; TRBD1 aligns across 8 bases. This CDR3 has 16 amino acids. The germline V gene encodes CDR1 SGHVS and CDR2 FNYEAQ. With 5 bases clipped from V and 0 bases from J, the junction kept 6 bases outside the gene matches. The CDR3 DNA is TGTGCCAGCAGCCGGACCAGGGGGCCCTCTGGAAACACCATATATTTT. It yields the protein CASSRTRGPSGNTIYF. The whole variable domain, remainder taken from reference TRBV7-6 and TRBJ1-3, is GAGVSQSPRYKVTKRGQDVALRCDPISGHVSLYWYRQALGQGPEFLTYFNYEAQQDKSGLPNDRFSAERPEGSISTLTIQRTEQRDSAMYRCASSRTRGPSGNTIYFGEGSWLTVV.

The rearrangement links TRBV7-3 to TRBJ1-5; unclear D gene. V lost 5 bases, J lost 3 bases, and 11 bases lay in between. The CDR3 is 14 residues long. CDR1 and CDR2 (germline): SGHTA, FQGTGA. CDR3: CASSPVLLNQPQHF. CDR3 DNA sequence: TGTGCCAGCAGCCCGGTACTGCTCAATCAGCCCCAGCATTTT.

Written as DNA, the CDR3 is TGTGCCAGCAGCTTGCTGGGACTAGCGGGTCAACTAACAGATACGCAGTATTTT. Residues: CASSLLGLAGQLTDTQYF. This chain uses TRBV5-6 with TRBJ2-3; TRBD2 aligns across 12 bases. CDR1 is SGHDT and CDR2 is YYEEEE in the germline V gene. J lost 3 bases, V lost 1 base, and 9 bases had no gene match. CDR3 length: 18 residues. Full variable domain (remainder filled in from reference TRBV5-6 and TRBJ2-3): DAGVTQSPTHLIKTRGQQVTLRCSPKSGHDTVSWYQQALGQGPQFIFQYYEEEERQRGNFPDRFSGHQFPNYSSELNVNALLLGDSALYLCASSLLGLAGQLTDTQYFGPGTRLTVL.